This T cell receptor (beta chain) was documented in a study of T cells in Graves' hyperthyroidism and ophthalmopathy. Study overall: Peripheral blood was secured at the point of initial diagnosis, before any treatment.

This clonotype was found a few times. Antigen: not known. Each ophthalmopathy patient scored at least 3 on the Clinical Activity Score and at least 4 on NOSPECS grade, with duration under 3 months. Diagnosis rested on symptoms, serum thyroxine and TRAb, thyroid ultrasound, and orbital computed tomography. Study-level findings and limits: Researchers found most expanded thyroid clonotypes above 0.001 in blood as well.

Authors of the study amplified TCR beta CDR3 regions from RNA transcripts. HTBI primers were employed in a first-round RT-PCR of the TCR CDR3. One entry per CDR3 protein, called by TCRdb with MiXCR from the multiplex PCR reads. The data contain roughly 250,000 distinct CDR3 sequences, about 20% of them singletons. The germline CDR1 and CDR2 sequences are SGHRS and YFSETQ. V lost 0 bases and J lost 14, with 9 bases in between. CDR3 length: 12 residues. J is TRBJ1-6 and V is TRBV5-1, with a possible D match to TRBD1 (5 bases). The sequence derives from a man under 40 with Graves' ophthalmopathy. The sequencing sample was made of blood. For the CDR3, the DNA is TGCGCCAGCAGCTTGGAGGGACGAGCCCTCCACTTT. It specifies CASSLEGRALHF. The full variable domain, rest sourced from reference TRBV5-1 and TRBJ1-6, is KAGVTQTPRYLIKTRGQQVTLSCSPISGHRSVSWYQQTPGQGLQFLFEYFSETQRNKGNFPGRFSGRQFSNSRSEMNVSTLELGDSALYLCASSLEGRALHFGNGTRLTVT.